These 31 T cell receptor beta chains came from one sample sequenced in a study of blood T cell repertoires in COVID-19. TCRdb's table, derived via immunoSEQ multiplex PCR, lists solely in-frame clones and lacks some. The data contain roughly 260,000 clones, 88% of them singletons. The source material was peripheral blood. These receptors originate from a man in his sixties who had recovered from COVID-19.

The chain links TRBV29-1 to TRBJ1-2; no clear D. The CDR3 is made up of 10 amino acids. The germline CDR1 and CDR2 sequences are SQVTM and ANQGSEA. V lost 4 bases and J 7 bases, leaving 7 bases between the germline ends. The CDR3: CSVAEGGYTF. CDR3 coding DNA: TGCAGCGTTGCCGAGGGTGGCTACACCTTC.

The gene calls are TRBV29-1 and TRBJ2-7; no clear D. The CDR3 extends over 12 amino acids. CDR1 SQVTM and CDR2 ANQGSEA come from the germline V gene. The ends were cut back, 7 bases at V and 3 bases at J, with 13 bases in the middle. The CDR3 region has the DNA TGCAGCGGTGCGGAAAAGCGCTACGAGCAGTACTTC. This sequence encodes CSGAEKRYEQYF.

A single count supports this clone. The chain uses TRBV13 and TRBJ2-2; D is undetermined. Germline V gives CDR1 PRHDT, CDR2 FYEKMQ (reference sequence). This CDR3 is 17 amino acids long. V gave up 1 base and J gave up 6 bases, with 18 bases separating them. CDR3 DNA: TGTGCCAGCAGCTTAGCTGTGTCAGGCGCACGGTCCGGGGAGCTGTTTTTT. It specifies CASSLAVSGARSGELFF.

This clone was found a few times. The V gene is TRBV6-2 or TRBV6-3, the J gene TRBJ1-1; D may be TRBD1 (5 bases). The CDR3 consists of 13 residues. The germline V gene has CDR1 MNHEY and CDR2 SVGEGT. With 2 bases removed from V and 11 bases from J, the gap between germline ends came to 15 bases. As DNA, the CDR3 is TGTGCCAGCAGTTACCCGACGGGACGGGGGGCTTTCTTT. Translated, it gives CASSYPTGRGAFF.

This chain connects TRBV6-2 or TRBV6-3 to TRBJ1-1; 9 nucleotides agree with TRBD1. Germline V gene lookup returns CDR1 MNHEY and CDR2 SVGEGT. The CDR3 consists of 15 residues. With V trimmed by 5 bases and J by 4 bases, 8 bases remained unmatched. The CDR3 nucleotides read TGTGCCAGCAGTCGACGACAGGGACAGGGCACTGAAGCTTTCTTT. Its protein is CASSRRQGQGTEAFF.

The chain couples TRBV4-2 to TRBJ2-2; a possible D gene is TRBD2 (7 bases). Trimming removed 1 base from V and 6 bases from J, with 9 bases in between. Looked up from germline, CDR1 is LGHNA and CDR2 is YNFKEQ. This CDR3 is 14 amino acids long. CDR3 sequence: CASSQVGGPGELFF. The CDR3 DNA is TGTGCCAGCAGCCAAGTGGGGGGGCCCGGGGAGCTGTTTTTT.

The chain is built from TRBV7-2 and TRBJ2-5, with D uncertain. Germline CDR1 reads SGHTA; CDR2 reads FQGNSA. This CDR3 has 12 residues. V lost 1 base and J 7 bases, leaving 7 bases between the germline ends. This chain's CDR3 is CASSLGLMTQYF. The CDR3 coding sequence is TGTGCCAGCAGCTTAGGTCTAATGACCCAGTACTTC. The full variable domain, completed using reference TRBV7-2 and TRBJ2-5, is GAGVSQSPSNKVTEKGKDVELRCDPISGHTALYWYRQSLGQGLEFLIYFQGNSAPDKSGLPSDRFSAERTGGSVSTLTIQRTQQEDSAVYLCASSLGLMTQYFGPGTRLLVL.

The rearrangement joins TRBV7-9 to TRBJ2-1; 10 bases align to TRBD2. The CDR3 extends over 17 amino acids. Germline V gene data show CDR1 as SEHNR and CDR2 as FQNEAQ (reference sequence). V shed 8 bases, J shed 9 bases, and the junction held 19 bases outside the gene matches. The CDR3 DNA reads TGTGCCAGCGTCCAGAGCGGGGGGGCTAGGTGGCCTGTTGAGCAGTTCTTC. The encoded protein is CASVQSGGARWPVEQFF.

The rearrangement joins TRBV20-1 to TRBJ2-3; a weak D match, TRBD2 (5 bases). This CDR3 contains 15 residues. V was cut by 3 bases and J by 4 bases, with 17 bases left in between. Germline V gene data show CDR1 as DFQATT and CDR2 as SNEGSKA (reference sequence). CDR3 loop: CSASLGTRRADTQYF. As DNA, the CDR3 is TGCAGTGCTAGTCTAGGAACTAGAAGGGCAGATACGCAGTATTTT.

Regarding this clone: The junction departs from the called germline gene at one end, perhaps through a read error. This chain joins TRBV4-1 and TRBJ1-5; D is ambiguous. CDR1 is MGHRA, CDR2 YSYEKL, per germline. The CDR3 covers 13 residues. Here the CDR3 reads CASSQMNSQAQHF. DNA of the CDR3: TGCGCCAGCAGCCAGATGAACTCTCAGGCCCAGCATTTT.

J is TRBJ1-2 and V is TRBV19; D gene uncertain. Germline V gene data show CDR1 as LNHDA and CDR2 as SQIVND (reference sequence). The CDR3 has 15 amino acids. V shed 1 base and J shed 2 bases, with 11 bases lying between them. This chain's CDR3 is CASSIVADPNYGYTF. Here the CDR3 DNA reads TGTGCCAGTAGTATAGTCGCAGATCCGAACTATGGCTACACCTTC.

This clone came up once. The chain employs TRBV5-1 and TRBJ2-2, with D tentatively TRBD2 (6 bases). This CDR3 spans 15 amino acids. Germline CDR1 SGHRS, CDR2 YFSETQ. The ends were cut back, 4 bases at V and 4 bases at J, with 14 bases in the middle. The CDR3 loop reads CASSVPRDFTGELFF. CDR3 nucleotide sequence: TGCGCCAGCAGCGTACCCCGGGACTTCACCGGGGAGCTGTTTTTT.

The V gene is TRBV7-2, the J gene TRBJ2-2, with 13 positions matching TRBD2. Unmatched junction bases numbered 8, after V lost 3 bases and J lost 7 bases. Germline-derived CDR1 and CDR2 are SGHTA and FQGNSA. This CDR3 contains 17 residues. In nucleotides, the CDR3 is TGTGCCAGCAGCTTTTACAGACTAGCGGGGGGTAACGGGGAGCTGTTTTTT. Protein: CASSFYRLAGGNGELFF. Together with reference TRBV7-2 and TRBJ2-2, the CDR3 gives the full variable domain: GAGVSQSPSNKVTEKGKDVELRCDPISGHTALYWYRQSLGQGLEFLIYFQGNSAPDKSGLPSDRFSAERTGGSVSTLTIQRTQQEDSAVYLCASSFYRLAGGNGELFFGEGSRLTVL.

This chain joins TRBV19 and TRBJ1-5; TRBD1 might be the D (5 bases). Trimming removed 10 bases at V and 2 bases at J, with 12 bases between. Germline V gene data show CDR1 as LNHDA and CDR2 as SQIVND (reference sequence). CDR3 size: 13 residues. The CDR3 sequence is CATQWGGNQPQHF. The CDR3 DNA is TGTGCCACTCAGTGGGGGGGCAATCAGCCCCAGCATTTT.

This clone was seen once. This chain uses TRBV7-8 with TRBJ1-6, with unresolved D. Germline V gene sequence: CDR1 SGHVS, CDR2 FQNEAQ. This CDR3 region has 15 residues. V was shortened by 3 bases and J by 9 bases, with 15 bases between the two germline ends. The DNA of the CDR3 is TGTGCCAGCAGCTTTGGTATAGGGAGGGTTTCACCCCTCCACTTT. Its protein is CASSFGIGRVSPLHF.

The chain links TRBV4-2 to TRBJ1-6; possibly TRBD1 for D (6 bases). The ends were cut back, 1 base at V and 10 bases at J, with 11 bases in the middle. The CDR3 consists of 14 residues. Germline V gene data show CDR1 as LGHNA and CDR2 as YNFKEQ. The CDR3 spells CASSQGYRDSPLHF. The DNA for the CDR3 is TGTGCCAGCAGCCAAGGCTACAGGGACTCACCCCTCCACTTT.

This clone was seen once. The V call is TRBV19, the J call TRBJ1-4, with 7 bases aligning to TRBD1. V lost 5 bases, J lost 0 bases, and 3 bases stayed unmatched. Germline loops: CDR1 LNHDA, CDR2 SQIVND (reference sequence). The CDR3 contains 15 residues. The CDR3 sequence is CASSPGGTTNEKLFF. The CDR3 DNA reads TGTGCCAGTAGTCCAGGGGGAACAACTAATGAAAAACTGTTTTTT.

The rearrangement uses TRBV7-9 and TRBJ2-1, with TRBD1 identical over 10 bases. Trimming removed 1 base from V and 6 bases from J; junction bases left unmatched: 3. Germline CDR1 is SEHNR and CDR2 is FQNEAQ (reference sequence). The CDR3 contains 15 residues. CDR3 region: CASSLGTGGINEQFF. CDR3 bases: TGTGCCAGCAGCTTAGGGACAGGGGGGATCAATGAGCAGTTCTTC.

This chain uses TRBV7-2 with TRBJ2-7, with 13 bases that match TRBD2. V lost 5 bases, J lost 1 base, and 8 bases stayed unmatched. Looked up from germline, CDR1 is SGHTA and CDR2 is FQGNSA. The CDR3 has 17 amino acids. The CDR3 DNA sequence: TGTGCCAGCAGCGCGAAAAGACTAGCGGGGGGTTCCTACGAGCAGTACTTC. It yields the protein CASSAKRLAGGSYEQYF.

V is TRBV27 and J is TRBJ2-5, with 8 bases lining up with TRBD2. Germline CDR1 is MNHEY and CDR2 is SMNVEV (reference sequence). The CDR3 contains 14 residues. V shed 5 bases, J shed 5 bases, and the junction held 7 bases outside the gene matches. DNA of the CDR3: TGTGCCAGCAGTCCGGGACTAGGGGGTGAGACCCAGTACTTC. Its protein product is CASSPGLGGETQYF.

This chain connects TRBV18 to TRBJ2-5, with D perhaps TRBD1 (5 bases). V was clipped by 2 bases and J by 5 bases, with 9 bases between them. CDR1 and CDR2 from the germline V gene are KGHSH and LQKENI. This CDR3 has 13 residues. Written as DNA, the CDR3 is TGTGCCAGCTCACCAGGCAGGGCTGAGACCCAGTACTTC. Translation: CASSPGRAETQYF.

The chain recombines TRBV7-9 with TRBJ2-2, with 12 bases aligning to TRBD1. Trimming took 4 bases from V and 8 from J; bases not matched to a gene: 8. There are 16 residues in the CDR3. CDR1 and CDR2 (germline): SEHNR, FQNEAQ (reference sequence). The CDR3 reads CASSSGQGATVGELFF. The CDR3 DNA reads as TGTGCCAGCAGCTCGGGACAGGGGGCTACCGTAGGGGAGCTGTTTTTT.

About this clone: Within the sample, other DNA sequences also encode this same CDR3. The V gene is TRBV6-5, the J gene TRBJ1-1, with TRBD1 matching over 7 bases. V dropped 4 bases and J dropped 2; count of bases not matched to a gene: 1. Germline values: CDR1 MNHEY, CDR2 SVGAGI. The CDR3 spans 13 residues. The CDR3 nucleotides read TGTGCCAGCAGTTGGACAGGAAACACTGAAGCTTTCTTT. Amino acid sequence: CASSWTGNTEAFF.

The chain has TRBV9 and TRBJ1-4; no clear D gene. Germline-derived CDR1 and CDR2 are SGDLS and YYNGEE. This CDR3 contains 14 residues. The V and J ends lost 0 bases and 7 bases respectively, with 10 bases between them. The CDR3, as DNA: TGTGCCAGCAGCGTAGACACCTCGGGTGAAAAACTGTTTTTT. Its translation is CASSVDTSGEKLFF.

This sequence joins TRBV7-3 and TRBJ1-6, with D possibly matching TRBD1 (5 bases). The CDR3 spans 16 residues. Trimming pared 7 bases from V and 4 bases from J, leaving 17 bases between. CDR1 and CDR2 from the germline V gene are SGHTA and FQGTGA. CDR3 sequence (DNA): TGTGCCAGCAACCAGGAGAAGGGGCCGTATAATTCACCCCTCCACTTT. Translation: CASNQEKGPYNSPLHF.

The gene calls are TRBV9 and TRBJ2-1, with a tentative D call TRBD1 (6 bases). The germline gives CDR1 SGDLS, CDR2 YYNGEE. There are 15 residues in the CDR3. Deletions cut 4 bases from V and 7 bases from J, with 18 bases between. CDR3 loop: CASSQGSGGLNEQFF. The DNA for the CDR3 is TGTGCCAGCAGCCAGGGGTCAGGAGGTTTAAATGAGCAGTTCTTC.

The chain is built from TRBV9 and TRBJ1-1; 8 nucleotides align to TRBD1. J gave up 1 base and V 5 bases, and 4 bases lay outside the gene matches. This CDR3 has 14 amino acids. The germline CDR1 and CDR2 sequences are SGDLS and YYNGEE. The CDR3 coding sequence is TGTGCCAGCAGTGGACAGGGTGAGAACACTGAAGCTTTCTTT. Its protein product is CASSGQGENTEAFF.

The chain is built from TRBV6-1 and TRBJ2-3; 7 bases map to TRBD1. Germline CDR1 is MNHNS and CDR2 is SASEGT. This CDR3 region has 16 residues. V was pared by 1 base and J by 2 bases, with 6 bases of the junction left unmatched. The CDR3 sequence: CASSEEGQIYTDTQYF. The CDR3 DNA is TGTGCCAGCAGTGAAGAGGGACAGATTTACACAGATACGCAGTATTTT.

This clone was observed a few times. J is TRBJ1-1 and V is TRBV6-5; 9 bases fit TRBD1. The germline gives CDR1 MNHEY, CDR2 SVGAGI. This CDR3 contains 13 residues. The trim removed 6 bases at V and 4 bases at J, leaving 3 bases unmatched. Written as DNA, the CDR3 is TGTGCCAGCAGGCCGACAGGGGGCACTGAAGCTTTCTTT. This gives the protein CASRPTGGTEAFF.

The V gene is TRBV7-9, the J gene TRBJ1-6; 8 positions agree with TRBD1. V was clipped by 5 bases and J by 5 bases; unmatched bases: 14. The germline gives CDR1 SEHNR, CDR2 FQNEAQ (reference sequence). The CDR3 is made up of 18 amino acids. The DNA for the CDR3 is TGTGCCAGCAGCAAGCGGTCGAGGACAGGGAACGATAATTCACCCCTCCACTTT. Protein product: CASSKRSRTGNDNSPLHF.

The chain links TRBV5-4 to TRBJ1-6; D remains unclear. CDR1 is SGHNT, CDR2 YYREEE, per germline (reference sequence). The length of the CDR3 is 16 residues. V gave up 0 bases and J gave up 6 bases, with 13 bases separating them. This CDR3 reads CASSLVNGRSNSPLHF. CDR3 sequence (DNA): TGTGCCAGCAGCTTGGTGAATGGCAGGTCTAATTCACCCCTCCACTTT.